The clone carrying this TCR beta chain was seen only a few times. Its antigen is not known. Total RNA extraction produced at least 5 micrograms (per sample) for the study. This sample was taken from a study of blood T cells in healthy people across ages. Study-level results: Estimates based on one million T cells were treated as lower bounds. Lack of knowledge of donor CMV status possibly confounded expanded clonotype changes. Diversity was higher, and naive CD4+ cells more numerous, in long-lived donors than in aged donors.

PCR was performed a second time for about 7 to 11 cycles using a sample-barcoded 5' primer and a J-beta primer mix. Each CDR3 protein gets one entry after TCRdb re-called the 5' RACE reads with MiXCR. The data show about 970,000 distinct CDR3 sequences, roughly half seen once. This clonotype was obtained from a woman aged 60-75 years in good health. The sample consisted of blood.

The CDR3: CASSSGLAGVGNEQFF. The CDR3 coding sequence is TGTGCCAGCAGCTCTGGACTAGCGGGAGTGGGCAATGAGCAGTTCTTC. This sequence joins TRBV3-1 and TRBJ2-1, with 13 bases identical to TRBD2. This CDR3 has 16 residues. Germline V gene sequence: CDR1 LGHDT, CDR2 YNNKEL (reference sequence). V shed 5 bases, J shed 6 bases, and the junction held 7 bases outside the gene matches.